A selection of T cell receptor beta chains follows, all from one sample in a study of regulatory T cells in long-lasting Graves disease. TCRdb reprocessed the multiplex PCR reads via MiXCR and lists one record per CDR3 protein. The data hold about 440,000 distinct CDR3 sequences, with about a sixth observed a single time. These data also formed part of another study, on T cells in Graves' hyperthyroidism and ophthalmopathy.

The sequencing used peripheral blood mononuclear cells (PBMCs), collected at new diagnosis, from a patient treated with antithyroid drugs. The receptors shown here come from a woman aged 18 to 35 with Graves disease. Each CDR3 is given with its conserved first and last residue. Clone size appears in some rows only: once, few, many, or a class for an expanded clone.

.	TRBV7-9	CASTHRASGRATQYF
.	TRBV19	CASSIRPGETQYF
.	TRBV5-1	CASSRQGLALGAPYEQYF
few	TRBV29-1	CSVRGGGQRIYGYTF
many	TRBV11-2	CASSPDGVQPQHF
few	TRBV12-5	CASGLVVSGSNYGYTF
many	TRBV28	CASRAEISYNEQFF
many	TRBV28	CASSFAGPGNQPQHF
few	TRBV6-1	CASSEDRVQSSYNSPLHF
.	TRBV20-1	CSARPWTSGNTDTQYF
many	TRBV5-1	CASRPDYSSDTQYF
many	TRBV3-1	CASSEVETWGEQFF
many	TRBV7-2	CASSWGWREPDTQYF
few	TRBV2	CASNMSRASYNEQFF
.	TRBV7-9	CASSLGAGEAFF
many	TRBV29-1	CSVESVRGQETQYF
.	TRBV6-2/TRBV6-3	CASSRRQTNYGYTF
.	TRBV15	CATSRDGAFLGTGGSSRGYTF
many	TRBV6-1	CASSEAPRTGVGYTF
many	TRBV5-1	CASSFVYDSTDTQYF
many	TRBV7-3	CASSIPTGVKETQYF
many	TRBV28	CASRSFSGTSGTYEQYF
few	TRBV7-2	CASSPSGADTQYF
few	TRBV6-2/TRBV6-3	CASSARTGLVTDTQYF
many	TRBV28	CASSLPSINPGYTF
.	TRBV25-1	CASSGVYLGGELFF
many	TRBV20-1	CSATPGLAAYNEQFF
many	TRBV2	CASSEEIGQGYTF
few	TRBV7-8	CASSLAGGLYEQYF
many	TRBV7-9	CASSLEGQLGTQYF
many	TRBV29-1	CSVAHDRDSPLHF
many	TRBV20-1	CSAAPLNTEAFF
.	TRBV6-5	CASSYRPVASDGYTF
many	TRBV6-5	CASSYRTGQGVMNTEAFF
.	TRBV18	CASSPQTSGRLSEQYF
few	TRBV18	CASSSGQRLAGELFF
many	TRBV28	CASSLLLYNEQFF
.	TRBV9	CASSEEGWVTGELFF
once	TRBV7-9	CASSITSGRPQVPYEQYF
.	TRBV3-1	CASSQSSGSYYEQFF
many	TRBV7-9	CASGNPSARSEEETQYF
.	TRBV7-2	CASSGVAGGPANEQFF
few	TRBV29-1	CSIRWGSKTEAFF
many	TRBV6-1	CASRITTNTEAFF
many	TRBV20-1	CSARGSRDRGTDTQYF
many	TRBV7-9	CASSLTVQSYEQYF
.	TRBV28	CASNSPYTGELFF
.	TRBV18	CASSPPSDRGLVQFF
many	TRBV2	CASALLYEQYF
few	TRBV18	CASSPQGQGGRWNSPLHF
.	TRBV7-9	CASSLDDPGYTF
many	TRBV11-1	CASSFRDAGANVLTF
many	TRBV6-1	CASSQKEGSYEQYF
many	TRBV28	CASSYVWGVSNNEQFF
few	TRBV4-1	CASSQDYFRTGKTEAFF
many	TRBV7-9	CASSVGQAYEQYF
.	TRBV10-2	CASSGGGRNEQFF